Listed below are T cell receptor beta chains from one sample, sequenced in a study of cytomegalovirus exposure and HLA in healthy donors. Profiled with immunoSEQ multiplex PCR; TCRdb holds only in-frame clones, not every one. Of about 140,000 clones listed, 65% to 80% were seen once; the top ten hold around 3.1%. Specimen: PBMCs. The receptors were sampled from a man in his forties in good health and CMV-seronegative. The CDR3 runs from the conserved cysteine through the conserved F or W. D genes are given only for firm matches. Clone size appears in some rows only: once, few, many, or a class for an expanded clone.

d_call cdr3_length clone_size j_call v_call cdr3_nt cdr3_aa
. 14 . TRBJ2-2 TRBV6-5 TGTGCCAGCAGTTACTCGGCAGGCACCGGGGAGCTGTTTTTT CASSYSAGTGELFF
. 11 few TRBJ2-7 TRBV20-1 TGCAGTGCTAGTCGGGTCTACGAGCAGTACTTC CSASRVYEQYF
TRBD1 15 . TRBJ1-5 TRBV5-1 TGCGCCAGCAGCTTGGGAGGGACAGGGAATCAGCCCCAGCATTTT CASSLGGTGNQPQHF
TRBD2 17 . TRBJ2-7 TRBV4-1 TGCGCCAGCAGCACTAGCGGGAGGGAAACGGGCTCCTACGAGCAGTACTTC CASSTSGRETGSYEQYF
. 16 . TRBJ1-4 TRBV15 TGTGCCACCAGCAGAAGTTGGGGCAGGGAGGGAGAAAAACTGTTTTTT CATSRSWGREGEKLFF
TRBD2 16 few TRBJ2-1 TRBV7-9 TGTGCCAGCAGCTTACCGGCGGGAGGGGTGATCGATGAGCAGTTCTTC CASSLPAGGVIDEQFF
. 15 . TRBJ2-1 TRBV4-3 TGCGCCAGCAGCCAAGTCTTGTCAGGGTTCAATGAGCAGTTCTTC CASSQVLSGFNEQFF
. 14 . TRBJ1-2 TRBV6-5 TGTGCCAGCAGTTACTCCGAGGGAGACTATGGCTACACCTTC CASSYSEGDYGYTF
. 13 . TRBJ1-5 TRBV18 TGTGCCAGCTCACCCGGGAGGGATCAGCCCCAGCATTTT CASSPGRDQPQHF
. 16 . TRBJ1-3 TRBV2 TGTGCCAGCAGTGAAGCGGTAGCTATCTCTGGAAACACCATATATTTT CASSEAVAISGNTIYF
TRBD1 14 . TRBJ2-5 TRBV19 TGTGCCAGTAGTGGGGACAGGGTATGGGAGACCCAGTACTTC CASSGDRVWETQYF
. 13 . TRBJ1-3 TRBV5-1 TGCGCCAGCAGCCCAGGACTGTCGCACACCATATATTTT CASSPGLSHTIYF
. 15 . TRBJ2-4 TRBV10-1 TGCGCCAGCATTAGACAGGCACTAGCCAAAAACATTCAGTACTTC CASIRQALAKNIQYF
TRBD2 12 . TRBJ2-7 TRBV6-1 TGTGCCAGCGGGGGGGAGAATTACGAGCAGTACTTC CASGGENYEQYF